These T cell receptor beta chains were read from a single sample in a study of shared clonotypes between healthy human individuals. The data were produced by immunoSEQ multiplex PCR, yet TCRdb's version contains in-frame clones alone and is incomplete. Of some 1 million clones in the sample, around 76% were seen once. The sample taken for sequencing was memory CD4+ T cells sorted from blood. The receptors derive from a man between 18 and 35 years old in good health. CDR3s include the opening cysteine and the closing phenylalanine or tryptophan. The order of the fields is D gene, V gene, clone size, J gene, CDR3 protein, CDR3 DNA. The D gene is left open where the match is weak. Only part of the rows carry a size: once, few, many, or a class if the clone is expanded.

TRBD1,TRBV6-6,-,TRBJ1-6,CASSYSTGQGTSPLHF,TGTGCCAGCAGTTACTCTACGGGACAGGGGACTTCACCCCTCCACTTT
-,TRBV2,few,TRBJ2-7,CASDMDGTYEQYF,TGTGCCAGCGATATGGACGGTACCTACGAGCAGTACTTC
-,TRBV11-3,-,TRBJ1-1,CASSRDSSTEAFF,TGTGCCAGCAGCCGCGACAGCTCCACTGAAGCTTTCTTT
-,TRBV6-5,-,TRBJ1-3,CAVEPPGPGNTIYF,TGTGCCGTAGAACCCCCGGGACCGGGAAACACCATATATTTT
-,TRBV6-6,few,TRBJ1-5,CASSSPSLGQPQHF,TGTGCCAGCAGTTCCCCCTCCTTAGGTCAGCCCCAGCATTTT
-,TRBV12-1,-,TRBJ1-2,CASRSGNYNYGYTF,TGTGCCAGCAGGTCGGGCAACTATAACTATGGCTACACCTTC
-,TRBV6-1,-,TRBJ2-7,CASTQGLGPYEQYF,TGTGCCAGCACCCAGGGACTGGGACCCTACGAGCAGTACTTC
TRBD1,TRBV6-1,-,TRBJ2-4,CASSEAGEMTGVAKNIQYF,TGTGCCAGCAGTGAAGCGGGCGAGATGACAGGGGTAGCCAAAAACATTCAGTACTTC
TRBD1,TRBV6-5,-,TRBJ1-2,CASSSGQGRYTF,TGTGCCAGCAGTTCCGGACAGGGTCGCTACACCTTC
TRBD1,TRBV6-1,-,TRBJ1-4,CASSARDRGGRNEKLFF,TGTGCCAGCAGTGCGAGGGACAGGGGAGGGCGGAATGAAAAACTGTTTTTT
-,TRBV5-1,-,TRBJ2-7,CASSFGGSGYEQYF,TGCGCCAGCAGCTTCGGGGGATCAGGCTACGAGCAGTACTTC
-,TRBV27,-,TRBJ1-2,CASSPASEAGYTF,TGTGCCAGCAGTCCGGCCAGTGAGGCCGGCTACACCTTC
-,TRBV7-2,-,TRBJ2-1,CASSTGTEYNEQFF,TGTGCCAGCAGCACCGGGACTGAATACAATGAGCAGTTCTTC
TRBD1,TRBV28,-,TRBJ1-2,CAIVSTLDRGKSYTF,TGTGCCATCGTCTCAACCCTAGACAGGGGGAAGAGCTACACCTTC